This T cell receptor (beta chain) emerged from a study of T cells in women clearing cervical HPV infection. Study as a whole: Controls' single incident HPV16 infection cleared within 12 months without precancer. Only a few women had HLA typing results available.

Assay: immunoSEQ multiplex PCR; the TCRdb copy retains only in-frame clones and omits some. This sample's table reports fewer than 30,000 clones. Prevalent HPV16 infections were excluded; only incident single HPV16 infections included. The sequence was obtained from a woman between 18 and 70 years old with a cervical HPV16 infection that either progressed to CIN3+ or cleared (not recorded which). Sequencing was performed on blood buffy coat.

The CDR3 protein is CASMAGGGTGELFF. The sequenced CDR3 bases are TGCGCCAGCATGGCGGGAGGGGGCACCGGGGAG. V is TRBV5-1 and J is TRBJ2-2; 9 nucleotides match TRBD2. The CDR3 end is not reached by the read, which stops 3 residues before it; the germline J gene fills it in. Losses at the gene ends were 6 bases for V and 4 bases for J; bases not matched to a gene: 4. Looked up from germline, CDR1 is SGHRS and CDR2 is YFSETQ. CDR3 length equals 14 residues.